This entry features one T cell receptor beta chain sequence. The entry originates in a study of blood T cell repertoires in COVID-19. Study summary: Some COVID-19 samples were acute and others convalescent; all came from the United States, Italy and Spain. T cells, B-cell-depleted T cells, or PBMCs supplied cDNA or gDNA.

Study processing details: Nucleated cell counts were estimated from reference gene primer amplification. The table came from immunoSEQ multiplex PCR; TCRdb's copy has only in-frame clones and leaves some out. V and J calls and clone size are copied from that table; D and trimming were computed from the DNA. Of under 95,000 clones listed, approximately 80% are singletons. V lost 3 bases, J lost 4 bases, and 6 bases stayed unmatched. The CDR3 consists of 14 residues. Germline assignment: CDR1 SGHDT and CDR2 YYEEEE. This receptor was taken from a woman over 75 with active or convalescent COVID-19. The chain recombines TRBV5-6 with TRBJ1-2; 7 bases are shared with TRBD1. Material: peripheral blood. The CDR3 protein is CASSSGQWTYGYTF. DNA for the CDR3: TGTGCCAGCAGCTCGGGACAGTGGACCTATGGCTACACCTTC.